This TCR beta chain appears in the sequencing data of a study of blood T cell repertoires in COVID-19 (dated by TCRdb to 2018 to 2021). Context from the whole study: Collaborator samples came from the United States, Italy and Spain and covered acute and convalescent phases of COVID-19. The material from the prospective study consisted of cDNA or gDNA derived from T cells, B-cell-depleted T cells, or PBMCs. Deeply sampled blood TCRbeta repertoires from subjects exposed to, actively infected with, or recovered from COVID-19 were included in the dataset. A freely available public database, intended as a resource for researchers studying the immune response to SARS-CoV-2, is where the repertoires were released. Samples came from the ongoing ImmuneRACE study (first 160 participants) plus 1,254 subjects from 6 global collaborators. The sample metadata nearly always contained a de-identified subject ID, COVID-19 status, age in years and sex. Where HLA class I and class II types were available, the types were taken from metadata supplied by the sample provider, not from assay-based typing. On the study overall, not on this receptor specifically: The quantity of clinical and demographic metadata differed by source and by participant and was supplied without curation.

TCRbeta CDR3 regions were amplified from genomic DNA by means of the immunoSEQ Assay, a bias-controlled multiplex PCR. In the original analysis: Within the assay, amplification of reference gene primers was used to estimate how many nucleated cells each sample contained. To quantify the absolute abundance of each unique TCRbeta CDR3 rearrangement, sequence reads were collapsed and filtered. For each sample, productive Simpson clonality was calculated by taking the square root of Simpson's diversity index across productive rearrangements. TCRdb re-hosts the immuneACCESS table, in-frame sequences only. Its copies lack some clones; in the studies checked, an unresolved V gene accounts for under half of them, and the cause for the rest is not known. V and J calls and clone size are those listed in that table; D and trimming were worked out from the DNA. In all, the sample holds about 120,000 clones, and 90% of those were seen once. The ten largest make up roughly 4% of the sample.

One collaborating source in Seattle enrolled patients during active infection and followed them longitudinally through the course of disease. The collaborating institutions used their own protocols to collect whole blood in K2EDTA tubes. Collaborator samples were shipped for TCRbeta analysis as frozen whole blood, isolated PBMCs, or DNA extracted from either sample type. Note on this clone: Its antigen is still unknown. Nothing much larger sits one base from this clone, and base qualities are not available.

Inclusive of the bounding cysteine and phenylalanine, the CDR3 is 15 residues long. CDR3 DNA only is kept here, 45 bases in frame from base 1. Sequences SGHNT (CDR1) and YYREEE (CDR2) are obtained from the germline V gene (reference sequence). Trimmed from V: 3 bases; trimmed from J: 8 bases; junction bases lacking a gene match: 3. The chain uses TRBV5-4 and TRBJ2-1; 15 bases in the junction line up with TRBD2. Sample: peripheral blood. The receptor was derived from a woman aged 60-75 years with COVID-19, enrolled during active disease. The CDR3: CASSYGLAGGDEQFF. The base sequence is TGTGCCAGCAGCTACGGACTAGCGGGGGGGGATGAGCAGTTCTTC.